This paragraph covers one T cell receptor (beta chain) sequence. Trimming removed 1 base at V and 4 bases at J, with 15 bases between. The CDR3 spans 16 residues. Germline CDR1 reads SGHRS; CDR2 reads YFSETQ. The time point here: pre-treatment sample, taken before nivolumab and TIL therapy. The libraries were made with immunoSEQ v3. Libraries were prepared by immunoSEQ multiplex PCR; TCRdb keeps only in-frame clonotypes and omits some of them. This table holds 35,000 to 55,000 clones, 79% found once. This sample stems from a study of TIL therapy for anti-PD-1-resistant metastatic lung cancer. The V gene is TRBV5-1, the J gene TRBJ1-3; possibly TRBD1 for D (6 bases). This sample comprised blood, obtained at baseline. The source of this sequence is a man aged 65-85 years with non-small cell lung cancer. CDR3 sequence: CASSLSQGQLGNTIYF. CDR3 sequence (DNA): TGCGCCAGCAGCTTGTCACAGGGCCAACTAGGAAACACCATATATTTT.